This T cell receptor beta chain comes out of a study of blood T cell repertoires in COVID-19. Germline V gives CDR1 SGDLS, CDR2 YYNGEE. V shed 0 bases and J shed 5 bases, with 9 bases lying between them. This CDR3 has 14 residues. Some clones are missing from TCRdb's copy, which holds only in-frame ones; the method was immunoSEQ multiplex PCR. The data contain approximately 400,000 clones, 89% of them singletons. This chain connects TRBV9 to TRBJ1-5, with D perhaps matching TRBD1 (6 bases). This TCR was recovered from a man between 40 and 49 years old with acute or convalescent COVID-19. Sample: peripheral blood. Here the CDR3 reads CASSVAGVDQPQHF. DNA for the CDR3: TGTGCCAGCAGCGTAGCAGGGGTGGATCAGCCCCAGCATTTT.